This TCR beta chain came from a study of shared clonotypes between healthy human individuals. About the research overall: A couple of women and a few men aged 18 to 49 made up the donors. Study results and limitations: Clonotypes not shared had lower generation probabilities than those common to all four donors. With a few donors compared, roughly 4.9% of naive CD4 clonotypes were shared.

In regard to this clone: The antigen is undetermined.

Researchers divided each subset's genomic DNA evenly across several immunoSEQ plates. Here immunoSEQ multiplex PCR was the method, and the copy in TCRdb shows in-frame clones only, minus some. The sample consists of some 2,000,000 clones, nearly 97% of them appearing once. V dropped 3 bases and J dropped 1; count of bases not matched to a gene: 0. The CDR3 runs 15 residues. Germline values: CDR1 LGHNA, CDR2 YSLEER. The origin of this receptor is a man between 18 and 29 years old in good health. The sequenced sample consisted of naive CD4+ T cells sorted from blood. Noted subset: CD45RA+ positively selected. The rearrangement links TRBV4-3 to TRBJ2-6; 7 bases fit TRBD1. CDR3 loop: CASSQGQSGANVLTF. The CDR3 coding sequence is TGCGCCAGCAGCCAGGGACAGTCTGGGGCCAACGTCCTGACTTTC.